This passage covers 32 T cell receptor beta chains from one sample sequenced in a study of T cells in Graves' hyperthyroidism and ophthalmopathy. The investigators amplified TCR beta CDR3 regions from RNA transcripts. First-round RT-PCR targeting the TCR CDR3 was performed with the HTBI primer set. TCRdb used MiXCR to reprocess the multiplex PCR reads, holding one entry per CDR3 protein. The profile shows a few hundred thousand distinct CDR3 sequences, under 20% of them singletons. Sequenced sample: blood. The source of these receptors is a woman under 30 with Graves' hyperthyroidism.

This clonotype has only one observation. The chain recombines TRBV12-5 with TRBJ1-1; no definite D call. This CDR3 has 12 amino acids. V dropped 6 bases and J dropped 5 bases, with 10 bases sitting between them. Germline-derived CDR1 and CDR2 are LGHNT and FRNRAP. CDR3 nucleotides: TGTGCTAGTGGCCCCGGCAGGACTGAAGCTTTCTTT. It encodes CASGPGRTEAFF.

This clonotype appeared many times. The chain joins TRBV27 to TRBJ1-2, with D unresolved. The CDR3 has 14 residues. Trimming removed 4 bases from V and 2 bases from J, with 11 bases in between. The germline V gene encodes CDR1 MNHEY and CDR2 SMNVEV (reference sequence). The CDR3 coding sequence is TGTGCCAGCAGTTCGAAGGAGCTGAACTATGGCTACACCTTC. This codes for CASSSKELNYGYTF.

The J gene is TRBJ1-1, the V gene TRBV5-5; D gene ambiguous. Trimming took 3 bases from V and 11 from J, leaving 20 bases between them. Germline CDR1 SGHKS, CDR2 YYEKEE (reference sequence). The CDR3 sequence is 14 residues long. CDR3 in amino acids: CASSYYQTGPEAFF. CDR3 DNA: TGTGCCAGCAGCTACTACCAGACGGGCCCAGAGGCTTTCTTT.

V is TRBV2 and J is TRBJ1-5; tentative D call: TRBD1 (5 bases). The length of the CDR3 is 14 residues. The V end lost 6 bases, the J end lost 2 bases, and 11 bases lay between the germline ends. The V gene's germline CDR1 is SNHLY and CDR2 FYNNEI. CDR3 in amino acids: CASSRTTGNQPQHF. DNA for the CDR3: TGTGCCAGCAGCCGGACAACCGGCAATCAGCCCCAGCATTTT.

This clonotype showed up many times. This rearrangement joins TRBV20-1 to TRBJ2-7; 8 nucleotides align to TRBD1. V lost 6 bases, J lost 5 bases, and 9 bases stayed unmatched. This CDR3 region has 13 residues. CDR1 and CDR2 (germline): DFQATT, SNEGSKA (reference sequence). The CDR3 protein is CSAVDRGGHEQYF. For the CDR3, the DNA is TGCAGTGCCGTAGACAGGGGAGGACACGAGCAGTACTTC.

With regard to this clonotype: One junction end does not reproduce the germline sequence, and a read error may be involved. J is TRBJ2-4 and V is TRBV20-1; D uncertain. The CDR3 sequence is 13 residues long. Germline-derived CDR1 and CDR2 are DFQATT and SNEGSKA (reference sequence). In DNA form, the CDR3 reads TGCAGTGCTACGACGGGCAGAGCTGACATTAAGTACTTC. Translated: CSATTGRADIKYF.

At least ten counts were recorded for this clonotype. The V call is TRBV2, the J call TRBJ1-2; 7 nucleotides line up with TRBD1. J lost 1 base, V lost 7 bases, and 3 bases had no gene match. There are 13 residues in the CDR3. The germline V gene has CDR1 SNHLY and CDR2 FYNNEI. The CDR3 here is CASTGQRNYGYTF. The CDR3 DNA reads TGTGCCAGCACGGGACAGCGTAACTATGGCTACACCTTC.

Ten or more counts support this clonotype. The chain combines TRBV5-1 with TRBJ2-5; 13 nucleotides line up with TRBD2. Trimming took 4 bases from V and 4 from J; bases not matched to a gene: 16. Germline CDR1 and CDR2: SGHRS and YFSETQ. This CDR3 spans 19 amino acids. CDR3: CASSPRTSGGTNLLETQYF. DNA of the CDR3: TGCGCCAGCAGCCCAAGGACTAGCGGGGGAACAAACCTACTAGAGACCCAGTACTTC.

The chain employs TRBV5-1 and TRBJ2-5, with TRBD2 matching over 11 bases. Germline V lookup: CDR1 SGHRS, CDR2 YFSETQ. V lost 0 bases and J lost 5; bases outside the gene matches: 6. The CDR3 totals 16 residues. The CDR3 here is CASSLDGTSGRETQYF. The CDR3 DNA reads TGCGCCAGCAGCTTGGACGGGACTAGCGGAAGGGAGACCCAGTACTTC. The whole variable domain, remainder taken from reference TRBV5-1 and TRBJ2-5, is KAGVTQTPRYLIKTRGQQVTLSCSPISGHRSVSWYQQTPGQGLQFLFEYFSETQRNKGNFPGRFSGRQFSNSRSEMNVSTLELGDSALYLCASSLDGTSGRETQYFGPGTRLLVL.

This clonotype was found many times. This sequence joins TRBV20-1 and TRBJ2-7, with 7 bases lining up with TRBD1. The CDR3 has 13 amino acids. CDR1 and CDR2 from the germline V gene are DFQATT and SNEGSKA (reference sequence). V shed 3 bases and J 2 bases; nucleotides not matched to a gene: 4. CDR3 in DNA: TGCAGTGCTAGTAACAGGGGCACCTACGAGCAGTACTTC. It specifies CSASNRGTYEQYF.

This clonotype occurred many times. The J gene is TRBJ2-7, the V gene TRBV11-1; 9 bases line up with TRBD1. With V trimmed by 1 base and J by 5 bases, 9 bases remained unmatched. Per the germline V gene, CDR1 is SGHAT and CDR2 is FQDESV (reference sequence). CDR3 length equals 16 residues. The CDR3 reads CASSLGGGQGLDEQYF. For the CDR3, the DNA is TGTGCCAGCAGCTTAGGAGGGGGACAGGGTCTCGACGAGCAGTACTTC.

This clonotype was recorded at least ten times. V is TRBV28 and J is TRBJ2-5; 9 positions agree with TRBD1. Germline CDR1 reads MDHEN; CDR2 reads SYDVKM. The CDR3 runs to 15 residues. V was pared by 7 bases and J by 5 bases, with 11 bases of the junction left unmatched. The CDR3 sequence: CASTPFGTGIETQYF. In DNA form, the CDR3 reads TGTGCCAGCACCCCTTTTGGGACAGGGATCGAGACCCAGTACTTC.

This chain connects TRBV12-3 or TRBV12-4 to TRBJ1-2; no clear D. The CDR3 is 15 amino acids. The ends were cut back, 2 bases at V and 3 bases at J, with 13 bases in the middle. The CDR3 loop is CASSLWIQVDYGYTF. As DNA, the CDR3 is TGTGCCAGCAGTTTATGGATCCAGGTGGACTATGGCTACACCTTC.

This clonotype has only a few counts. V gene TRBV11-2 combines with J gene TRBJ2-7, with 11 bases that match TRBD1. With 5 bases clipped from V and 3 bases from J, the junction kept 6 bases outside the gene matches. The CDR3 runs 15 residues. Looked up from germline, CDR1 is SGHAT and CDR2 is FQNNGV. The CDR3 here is CASSTHGTGGYEQYF. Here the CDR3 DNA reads TGTGCCAGCAGCACCCACGGGACAGGGGGCTACGAGCAGTACTTC.

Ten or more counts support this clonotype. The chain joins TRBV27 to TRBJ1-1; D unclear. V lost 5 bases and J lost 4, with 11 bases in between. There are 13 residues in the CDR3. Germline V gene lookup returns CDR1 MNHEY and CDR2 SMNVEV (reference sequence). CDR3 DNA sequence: TGTGCCAGCAGTCTACTCAGGAGCACTGAAGCTTTCTTT. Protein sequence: CASSLLRSTEAFF.

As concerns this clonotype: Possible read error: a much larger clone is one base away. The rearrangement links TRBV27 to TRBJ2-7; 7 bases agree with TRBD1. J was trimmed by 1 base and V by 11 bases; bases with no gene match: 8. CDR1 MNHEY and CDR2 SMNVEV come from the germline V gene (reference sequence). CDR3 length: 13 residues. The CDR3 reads CAGTRTGSYEQYF. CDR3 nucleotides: TGTGCCGGCACCCGGACAGGATCCTACGAGCAGTACTTC.

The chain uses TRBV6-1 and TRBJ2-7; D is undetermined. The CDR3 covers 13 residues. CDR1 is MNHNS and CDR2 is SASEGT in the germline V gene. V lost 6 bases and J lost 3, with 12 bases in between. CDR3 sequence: CASRPSTDYEQYF. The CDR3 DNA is TGTGCCAGCAGACCCTCGACCGACTACGAGCAGTACTTC.

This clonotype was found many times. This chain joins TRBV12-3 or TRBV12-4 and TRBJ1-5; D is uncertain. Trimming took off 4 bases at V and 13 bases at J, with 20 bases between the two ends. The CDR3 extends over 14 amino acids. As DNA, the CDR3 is TGTGCCAGCAGTTCGGGCCAGCCGGGATCTGCGCAGCATTTT. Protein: CASSSGQPGSAQHF.

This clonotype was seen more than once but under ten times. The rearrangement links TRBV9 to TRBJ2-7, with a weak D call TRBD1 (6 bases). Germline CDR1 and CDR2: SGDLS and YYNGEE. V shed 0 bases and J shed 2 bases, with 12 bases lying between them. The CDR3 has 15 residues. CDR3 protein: CASSVGAGGAYEQYF. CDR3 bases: TGTGCCAGCAGCGTAGGAGCTGGGGGCGCCTACGAGCAGTACTTC.

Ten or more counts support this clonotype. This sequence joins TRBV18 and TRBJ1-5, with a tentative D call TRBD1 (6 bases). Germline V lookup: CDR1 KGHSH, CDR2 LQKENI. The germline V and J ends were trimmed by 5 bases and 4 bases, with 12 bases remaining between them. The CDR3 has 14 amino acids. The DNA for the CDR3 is TGTGCCAGCTCATCTAACAGGGCTAATCAGCCCCAGCATTTT. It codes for CASSSNRANQPQHF.

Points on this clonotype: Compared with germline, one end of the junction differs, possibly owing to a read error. In nucleotides, the CDR3 is TGCGCCAGCAGTGAAGCGTCTACCCAAGAGACCCAGTACTTC. Translated: CASSEASTQETQYF. The V gene is TRBV6-1, the J gene TRBJ2-5; D not certain. From germline, CDR1 is MNHNS and CDR2 SASEGT. This CDR3 has 14 residues.

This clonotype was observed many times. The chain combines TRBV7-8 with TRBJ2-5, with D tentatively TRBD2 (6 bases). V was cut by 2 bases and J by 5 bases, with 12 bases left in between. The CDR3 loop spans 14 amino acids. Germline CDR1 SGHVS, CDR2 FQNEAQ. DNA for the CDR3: TGTGCCAGCAGCTTATCGGGGGTCCTGGAGACCCAGTACTTC. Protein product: CASSLSGVLETQYF.

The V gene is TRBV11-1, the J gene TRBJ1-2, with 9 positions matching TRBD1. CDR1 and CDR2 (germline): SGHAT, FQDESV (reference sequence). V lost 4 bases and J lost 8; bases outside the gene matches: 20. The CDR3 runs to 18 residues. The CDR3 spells CASSSGTGHKIDGGGYTF. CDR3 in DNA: TGTGCCAGCAGCTCGGGGACAGGGCACAAAATAGACGGCGGCGGCTACACCTTC.

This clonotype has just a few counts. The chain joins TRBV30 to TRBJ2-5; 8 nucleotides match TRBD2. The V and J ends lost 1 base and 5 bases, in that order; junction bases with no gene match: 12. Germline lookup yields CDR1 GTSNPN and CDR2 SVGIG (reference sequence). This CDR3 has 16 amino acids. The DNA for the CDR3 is TGTGCCTGGAGTGAACTCGGGGGGGGGATGTATGAGACCCAGTACTTC. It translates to CAWSELGGGMYETQYF.

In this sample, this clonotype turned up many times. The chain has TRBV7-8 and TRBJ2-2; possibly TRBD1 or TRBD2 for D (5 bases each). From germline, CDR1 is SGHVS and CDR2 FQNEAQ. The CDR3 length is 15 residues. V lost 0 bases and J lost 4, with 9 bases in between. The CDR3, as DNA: TGTGCCAGCAGCTTAGCCAGGGACGGCACCGGGGAGCTGTTTTTT. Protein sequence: CASSLARDGTGELFF. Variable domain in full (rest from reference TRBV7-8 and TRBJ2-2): GAGVSQSPRYKVAKRGQDVALRCDPISGHVSLFWYQQALGQGPEFLTYFQNEAQLDKSGLPSDRFFAERPEGSVSTLKIQRTQQEDSAVYLCASSLARDGTGELFFGEGSRLTVL.

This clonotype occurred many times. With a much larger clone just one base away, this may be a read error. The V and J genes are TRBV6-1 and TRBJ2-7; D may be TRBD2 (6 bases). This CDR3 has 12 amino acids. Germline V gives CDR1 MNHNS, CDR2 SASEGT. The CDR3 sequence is CASNLQDYGQYF. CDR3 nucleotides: TGTGCCAGCAATCTACAGGACTACGGGCAGTACTTC.

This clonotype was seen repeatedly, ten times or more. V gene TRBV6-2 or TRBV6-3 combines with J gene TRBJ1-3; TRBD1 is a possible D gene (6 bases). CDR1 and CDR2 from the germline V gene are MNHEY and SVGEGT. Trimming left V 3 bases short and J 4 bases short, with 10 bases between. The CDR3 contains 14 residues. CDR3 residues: CASSYLTGGNTIYF. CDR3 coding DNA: TGTGCCAGCAGTTATCTGACAGGAGGAAACACCATATATTTT.

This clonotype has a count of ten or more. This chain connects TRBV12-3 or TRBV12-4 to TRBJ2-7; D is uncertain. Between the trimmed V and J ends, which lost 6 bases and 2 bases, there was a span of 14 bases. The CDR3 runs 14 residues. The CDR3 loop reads CASSPYRLAYEQYF. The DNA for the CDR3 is TGTGCCAGCAGCCCCTACAGACTGGCCTACGAGCAGTACTTC.

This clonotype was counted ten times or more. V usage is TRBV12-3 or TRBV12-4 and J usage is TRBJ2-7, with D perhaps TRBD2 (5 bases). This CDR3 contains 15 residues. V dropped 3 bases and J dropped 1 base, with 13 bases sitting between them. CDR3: CASSLDFRGSYEQYF. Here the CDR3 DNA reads TGTGCCAGCAGTTTGGACTTCCGGGGATCCTACGAGCAGTACTTC.

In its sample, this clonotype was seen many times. In DNA, the CDR3 is TGTGCCAGCATCATGGACAGGGCGGCGGGGACTGAAGCTTTCTTT. Protein product: CASIMDRAAGTEAFF. This chain uses TRBV6-5 with TRBJ1-1; 8 bases align to TRBD1. The CDR3 is 15 residues long. The germline V gene has CDR1 MNHEY and CDR2 SVGAGI. V was pared by 7 bases and J by 5 bases, with 12 bases of the junction left unmatched.

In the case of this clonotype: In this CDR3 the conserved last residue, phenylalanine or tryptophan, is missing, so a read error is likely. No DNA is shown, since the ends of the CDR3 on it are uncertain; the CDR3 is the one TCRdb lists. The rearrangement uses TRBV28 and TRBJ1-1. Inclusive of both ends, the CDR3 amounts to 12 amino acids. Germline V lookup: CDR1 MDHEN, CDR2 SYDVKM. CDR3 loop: CASSLIGYEACL.

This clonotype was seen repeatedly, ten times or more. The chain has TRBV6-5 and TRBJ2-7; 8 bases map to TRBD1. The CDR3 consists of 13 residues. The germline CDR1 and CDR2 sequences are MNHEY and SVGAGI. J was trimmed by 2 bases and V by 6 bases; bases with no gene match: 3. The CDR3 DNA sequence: TGTGCCAGCAGACCGGGACAGGCCTACGAGCAGTACTTC. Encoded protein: CASRPGQAYEQYF.